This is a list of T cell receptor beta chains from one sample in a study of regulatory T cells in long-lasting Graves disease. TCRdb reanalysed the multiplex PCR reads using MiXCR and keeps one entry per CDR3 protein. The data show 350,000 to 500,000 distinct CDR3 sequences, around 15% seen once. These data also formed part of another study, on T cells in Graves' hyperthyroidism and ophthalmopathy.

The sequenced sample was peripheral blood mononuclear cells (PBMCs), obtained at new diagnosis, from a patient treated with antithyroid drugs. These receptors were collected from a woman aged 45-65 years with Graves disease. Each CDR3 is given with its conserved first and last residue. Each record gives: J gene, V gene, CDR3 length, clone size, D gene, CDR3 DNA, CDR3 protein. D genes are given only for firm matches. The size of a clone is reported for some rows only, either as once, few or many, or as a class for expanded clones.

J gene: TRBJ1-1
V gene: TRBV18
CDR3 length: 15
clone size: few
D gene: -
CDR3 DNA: TGTGCCAGCTCGGAGGCGGGCAGCCTGAACACTGAAGCTTTCTTT
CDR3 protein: CASSEAGSLNTEAFF

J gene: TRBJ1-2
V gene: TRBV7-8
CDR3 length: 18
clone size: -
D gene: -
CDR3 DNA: TGTGCCAGCAGCCCCAGCGGGTGGGCAGGCGGCCCCCCCTATGGCTACACCTTC
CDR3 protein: CASSPSGWAGGPPYGYTF

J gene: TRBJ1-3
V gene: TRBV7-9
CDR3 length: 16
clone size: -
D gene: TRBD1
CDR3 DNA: TGTGCCAGCAGCTTAGGAGGGGGCTTCTCTGGAAACACCATATATTTT
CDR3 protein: CASSLGGGFSGNTIYF

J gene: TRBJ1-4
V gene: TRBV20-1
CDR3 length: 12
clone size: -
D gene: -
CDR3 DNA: TGCAGTGCTAGAGCGGCGGATGAAAAACTGTTTTTT
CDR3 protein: CSARAADEKLFF

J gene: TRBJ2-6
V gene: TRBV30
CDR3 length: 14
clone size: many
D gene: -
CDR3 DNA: TGTGCCTGGAGTCCCAGCTCTGGGGCCAACGTCCTGACTTTC
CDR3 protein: CAWSPSSGANVLTF

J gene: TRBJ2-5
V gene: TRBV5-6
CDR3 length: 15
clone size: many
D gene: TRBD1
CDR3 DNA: TGTGCCAGCAGCTTGGGTACAGGGGGGTGGGAGACCCAGTACTTC
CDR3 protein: CASSLGTGGWETQYF

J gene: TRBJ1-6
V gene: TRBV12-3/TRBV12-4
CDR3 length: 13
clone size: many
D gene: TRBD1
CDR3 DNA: TGTGCCAGCAGGGGACAGGGTAATTCACCCCTCCACTTT
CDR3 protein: CASRGQGNSPLHF

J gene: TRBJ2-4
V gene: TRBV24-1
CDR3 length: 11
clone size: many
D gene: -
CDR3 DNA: TGTGCCACCAGCCCTAGGACCAAGGGGTACTTC
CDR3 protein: CATSPRTKGYF

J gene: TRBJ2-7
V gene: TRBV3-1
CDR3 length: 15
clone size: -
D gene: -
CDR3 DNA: TGTGCCAGCAGCCAGCACAGGACGTCCTCCTACGAGCAGTACTTC
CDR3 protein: CASSQHRTSSYEQYF

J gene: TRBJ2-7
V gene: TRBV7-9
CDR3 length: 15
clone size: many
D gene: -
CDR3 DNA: TGTGCCAGCAGCCCCACCTTGGCTTTCTCCTACGAGCAGTACTTC
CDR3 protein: CASSPTLAFSYEQYF